One sample yielded the 21 T cell receptor beta chains listed below, sequenced in a study of spatial heterogeneity in lung cancer (dated by TCRdb to between 2019 and 2020). Library preparation used 5' RACE. The run used a NextSeq 500. In TCRdb, the public reads were trimmed at Q25 with fastp and aligned with MiXCR, with productive beta chains retained. Rows with a matching CDR3 protein are joined into one entry that keeps the most common DNA and genes. The sample includes 2,000 to 2,500 distinct CDR3 sequences, with about an eighth observed a single time. In total, the top ten clones hold 23% of the sample. This specimen's time point label, per the study, means: sample taken at primary tumor resection. Whole RNA extracted from tumor and nontumor lung tissue, or from cryopreserved PBMC samples, was used for TCR sequencing without cell sorting. Specimen: normal lung tissue next to the tumor, collected at surgery. The receptors stem from a male donor with early-stage non-small cell lung cancer.

This clonotype is medium-sized (0.01 to 0.1%) in the sample. The chain employs TRBV24-1 and TRBJ2-5; a possible D gene is TRBD1 (5 bases). Germline V gene sequence: CDR1 KGHDR, CDR2 SFDVKD. This CDR3 is built from 16 residues. V dropped 3 bases and J dropped 5 bases, with 18 bases sitting between them. CDR3 amino acids: CATSDVQGSRTETQYF. CDR3 nucleotides: TGTGCCACCAGTGATGTCCAGGGCAGCCGCACCGAGACCCAGTACTTC.

This clonotype is judged medium-sized (0.01 to 0.1%). V and J are TRBV7-2 and TRBJ2-5; D not resolved. Germline CDR1 is SGHTA and CDR2 is FQGNSA. V lost 3 bases to trimming and J lost 2 bases, with 10 bases between them. The CDR3 consists of 14 residues. CDR3 sequence: CASSFDPLQETQYF. The DNA of the CDR3 is TGTGCCAGCAGCTTCGATCCTCTTCAAGAGACCCAGTACTTC.

This clonotype turned up a few times. This chain connects TRBV3-1 to TRBJ2-2, with no clear D. The germline CDR1 and CDR2 sequences are LGHDT and YNNKEL (reference sequence). V lost 0 bases, J lost 8 bases, and 7 bases lay in between. The CDR3 consists of 13 residues. DNA for the CDR3: TGTGCCAGCAGCCAAGATTTCTGGGGGGAGCTGTTTTTT. Translated, it gives CASSQDFWGELFF.

The chain employs TRBV4-3 and TRBJ2-2; D perhaps matches TRBD2 (5 bases). V gave up 4 bases and J gave up 5 bases, with 17 bases separating them. Germline V gene data show CDR1 as LGHNA and CDR2 as YSLEER. The CDR3 is made up of 16 amino acids. CDR3 nucleotide sequence: TGCGCCAGCAGCCTTGGCCCCGGGGTGGGAACCGGGGAGCTGTTTTTT. Its translation: CASSLGPGVGTGELFF.

This clonotype counts as medium-sized. This rearrangement joins TRBV7-9 to TRBJ2-7, with D perhaps matching TRBD1 (7 bases). Trimming cost V 3 bases and J 5 bases, with 14 bases left between them. The germline CDR1 and CDR2 sequences are SEHNR and FQNEAQ (reference sequence). The CDR3 spans 14 residues. For the CDR3, the DNA is TGTGCCAGCAGCTTGGGGACAGCGGGCCACGAGCAGTACTTC. This codes for CASSLGTAGHEQYF.

This clonotype appeared many times. This chain links TRBV30 with TRBJ2-1, with D possibly TRBD2 on 5 matching bases. The CDR3 runs 15 residues. Germline CDR1 GTSNPN, CDR2 SVGIG (reference sequence). Trimming stripped 5 bases from V and 3 bases from J, with 17 bases between. The chain's CDR3 is CAWAVGVSYYNEQFF. In DNA form, the CDR3 reads TGTGCCTGGGCCGTCGGGGTCTCCTACTACAATGAGCAGTTCTTC.

By share, this clonotype counts as medium-sized (0.01 to 0.1%). The chain employs TRBV28 and TRBJ2-3; TRBD2 matches at 9 bases. Losses at the gene ends were 3 bases for V and 3 bases for J; bases not matched to a gene: 7. The CDR3 runs 16 residues. Germline loops: CDR1 MDHEN, CDR2 SYDVKM. In DNA form, the CDR3 reads TGTGCCAGCAGTTTCCTAGCGGGACTGGGGACAGATACGCAGTATTTT. Its translation: CASSFLAGLGTDTQYF.

There are many counts of this clonotype. The V call is TRBV5-4, the J call TRBJ2-3; tentatively, D is TRBD1 or TRBD2 (6 bases each). There are 12 residues in the CDR3. CDR1 is SGHNT, CDR2 YYREEE, per germline (reference sequence). The germline V and J ends were trimmed by 4 bases and 14 bases, with 17 bases remaining between them. Here the CDR3 reads CASSPKGGTAYF. CDR3 nucleotide sequence: TGTGCCAGCAGCCCTAAAGGGGGGACGGCGTATTTT.

This clonotype was counted only a few times. The gene calls are TRBV5-1 and TRBJ2-7; 9 bases are shared with TRBD2. In germline, CDR1 is SGHRS, CDR2 YFSETQ. Trimming took 2 bases from V and 4 from J; bases not matched to a gene: 10. The CDR3 totals 16 residues. Written as DNA, the CDR3 is TGCGCCAGCAGCTTATATGTGCTAGCGGGAAATTACGAGCAGTACTTC. This codes for CASSLYVLAGNYEQYF.

The chain employs TRBV10-3 and TRBJ2-1, with D maybe TRBD2 (5 bases). From germline, CDR1 is ENHRY and CDR2 SYGVKD. This CDR3 has 14 residues. V dropped 6 bases and J dropped 6 bases, with 15 bases sitting between them. CDR3 coding DNA: TGTGCCATCAGACTGGCGGGTAATGTCAATGAGCAGTTCTTC. This gives the protein CAIRLAGNVNEQFF.

In its sample, this clonotype ranks as medium-sized. The rearrangement joins TRBV5-1 to TRBJ1-1; 8 bases map to TRBD1. After removal of 4 bases from V and 8 bases from J, the junction contained 4 bases not matched to a gene. CDR1 and CDR2 (germline): SGHRS, YFSETQ. This CDR3 comprises 12 residues. CDR3 DNA: TGCGCCAGCAGCCTAGGACAGGGAGAAGCTTTCTTT. It translates to CASSLGQGEAFF.

The rearrangement uses TRBV19 and TRBJ2-1; 12 bases match TRBD2. The CDR3 sequence is 16 residues long. Losses at the gene ends were 5 bases for V and 7 bases for J; bases not matched to a gene: 9. The germline CDR1 and CDR2 sequences are LNHDA and SQIVND (reference sequence). Here the CDR3 DNA reads TGTGCCAGTAGTCCCCAGGGCACTAGCGGGGGGAATGAGCAGTTCTTC. This codes for CASSPQGTSGGNEQFF.

This clonotype is judged hyperexpanded. The rearrangement uses TRBV20-1 and TRBJ1-5; TRBD1 is a possible D gene (5 bases). Germline CDR1 is DFQATT and CDR2 is SNEGSKA (reference sequence). V lost 1 base and J 3 bases, leaving 10 bases between the germline ends. This CDR3 region has 14 residues. In DNA, the CDR3 is TGCAGTGCTAGAGGGGGTGGGGCCAATCAGCCCCAGCATTTT. Encoded protein: CSARGGGANQPQHF.

The chain links TRBV28 to TRBJ1-5; the D is unclear. The CDR3 length is 13 residues. V lost 6 bases and J 4 bases, leaving 10 bases between the germline ends. Per the germline V gene, CDR1 is MDHEN and CDR2 is SYDVKM. CDR3 in DNA: TGTGCCAGCAGATCCGCCCTAAATCAGCCCCAGCATTTT. It yields the protein CASRSALNQPQHF.

By sample share, this clonotype is medium-sized (0.01 to 0.1%). The chain combines TRBV20-1 with TRBJ2-2, with TRBD2 matching 7 bases. The CDR3 sequence is 13 residues long. Germline values: CDR1 DFQATT, CDR2 SNEGSKA (reference sequence). The CDR3 is CSFRREGTGELFF. CDR3 DNA: TGCTCCTTCCGAAGGGAGGGCACCGGGGAGCTGTTTTTT.

This clonotype was seen at least ten times. This may arise from a read error, as a much more abundant clone is one base away. This chain joins TRBV11-3 and TRBJ2-1; 7 nucleotides align to TRBD2. Trimming took 3 bases from V and 6 from J; bases not matched to a gene: 8. Germline loops: CDR1 SGHNT, CDR2 YENEEA. This CDR3 comprises 15 residues. The DNA for the CDR3 is TGTGCCAGCAGCTTCGGACTAGTGGGAGGCAATGAGCAGTTCTTC. Residues: CASSFGLVGGNEQFF.

In its sample, this clonotype ranks as medium-sized. The junction does not match germline at one end; this may be a read error. The gene calls are TRBV9 and TRBJ2-2; weak D call: TRBD2 (5 bases). The V gene's germline CDR1 is SGDLS and CDR2 YYNGEE. This CDR3 comprises 14 residues. The CDR3 is CASRGFGRTVELFF. As DNA, the CDR3 is TGTGCCAGCCGCGGATTTGGGAGAACCGTGGAGCTGTTTTTT.

V gene TRBV20-1 combines with J gene TRBJ2-5; 10 bases are a match to TRBD2. Trimming took 6 bases from V and 6 from J; bases not matched to a gene: 7. CDR3 length equals 13 residues. Germline V lookup: CDR1 DFQATT, CDR2 SNEGSKA (reference sequence). CDR3 in amino acids: CSASGTSDKTQYF. In DNA form, the CDR3 reads TGCAGTGCCTCCGGGACTAGCGATAAGACCCAGTACTTC.

The chain links TRBV6-6 to TRBJ1-6, with D possibly matching TRBD1 (5 bases). The CDR3 has 14 residues. Germline CDR1 and CDR2: MNHNY and SVGAGI (reference sequence). Trimming shortened V by 6 bases and J by 10 bases, and 16 bases separated the two germline ends. CDR3 sequence (DNA): TGTGCCAGCAGCCAGAGTGAGGGGAGATCACCCCTCCACTTT. This translates into CASSQSEGRSPLHF.

The chain is built from TRBV6-2 or TRBV6-3 and TRBJ1-1, with 10 bases identical to TRBD1. CDR3 length: 16 residues. J was trimmed by 4 bases and V by 6 bases; bases with no gene match: 11. CDR1 and CDR2 from the germline V gene are MNHEY and SVGEGT. The CDR3, as DNA: TGTGCCAGCAGGCGTCCGGGACAGGGGTTAGGCACTGAAGCTTTCTTT. As protein: CASRRPGQGLGTEAFF.

By sample fraction, this clonotype is medium-sized. The rearrangement joins TRBV18 to TRBJ2-1, with 11 positions matching TRBD2. The germline CDR1 and CDR2 sequences are KGHSH and LQKENI. The CDR3 has 15 residues. V was pared by 6 bases and J by 3 bases, with 4 bases of the junction left unmatched. The DNA of the CDR3 is TGTGCCAGCTCTTCGACTAGCGGGGACTACAATGAGCAGTTCTTC. Protein sequence: CASSSTSGDYNEQFF.